This T cell receptor (beta chain) is drawn from a study of beta chain features in type 1 diabetes. Study results and caveats: Naive, central memory and Treg TCRB repertoires seemed to resemble each other more closely in patients than they did in healthy donors.

Expressed TCRB transcripts were sequenced because the entire RNA isolate underwent reverse transcription. Profiled with immunoSEQ multiplex PCR; TCRdb holds only in-frame clones, not every one. The sample lists almost 350,000 clones; about 20% were seen once. This clone was picked up a small number of times. The target antigen is unknown. The sequence derives from a woman between 18 and 29 years old in good health. The sample consisted of naive CD4+ T cells from blood.

This chain's CDR3 is CASRPTGQYRDRTGELFF. CDR3 sequence (DNA): TGCGCCAGCCGTCCGACGGGGCAATACCGGGACAGGACCGGGGAGCTGTTTTTT. This chain connects TRBV23-1 to TRBJ2-2, with 8 bases aligning to TRBD1. TRBV23-1 is noted as an ORF with a role that remains uncertain. With V trimmed by 8 bases and J by 5 bases, 19 bases remained unmatched. This CDR3 is built from 18 residues.